These T cell receptor beta chains were read from a single sample in a study of long-term antiretroviral therapy in people with HIV. Data came from immunoSEQ multiplex PCR; TCRdb stores just in-frame clones and leaves some out. Found here are 30,000 or so clones, approximately 85% of them singletons; the top ten hold 3% to 4.5%. Material: unsorted PBMCs, obtained 0.8 years before starting antiretroviral therapy. These receptor sequences come from a man aged 18-30 years with HIV. CDR3s include the opening cysteine and the closing phenylalanine or tryptophan. D genes are given only for firm matches. Size is omitted from some rows. Given values are once, few, many or a class for expanded clones.

cdr3_nt cdr3_aa j_call d_call clone_size v_call
TGCGCCAGCAGCCAAGGAGCAGGGGGAAACGAGCAGTACTTC CASSQGAGGNEQYF TRBJ2-7 TRBD1 - TRBV4-1
TGTGCCAGCGGCTCTCAGGGGGGGGGCTATGGCTACACCTTC CASGSQGGGYGYTF TRBJ1-2 TRBD1 - TRBV6-5
TGTGCCACCAGCAGAAACACCGGGGAGCTGTTTTTT CATSRNTGELFF TRBJ2-2 - - TRBV15
TGTGCCAGCCGATCCTTGCGGGGGGGGGACACTGAAGCTTTCTTT CASRSLRGGDTEAFF TRBJ1-1 - once TRBV6-5
TGCGCCAGCAGCTCCGGACTTATCACAGATACGCAGTATTTT CASSSGLITDTQYF TRBJ2-3 - - TRBV5-1
TGTGCCAGTAGTATGGGCGGTACCGCTGAAGCTTTCTTT CASSMGGTAEAFF TRBJ1-1 - once TRBV19
TGTGCCAGCAGCTTGTTCACTAGCGATCCGAACACCGGGGAGCTGTTTTTT CASSLFTSDPNTGELFF TRBJ2-2 TRBD2 - TRBV7-3
TGTGCCAGCAGCTTTCCGGGACAGGGGTTCTACGAGCAGTACTTC CASSFPGQGFYEQYF TRBJ2-7 TRBD1 - TRBV5-6
TGTGCCAGCAGCTTCTCCGGAAGGGGATCAGATACGCAGTATTTT CASSFSGRGSDTQYF TRBJ2-3 - - TRBV11-3
TGTGCCAGCAGACTCGGATCCAGTAGCAATCAGCCCCAGCATTTT CASRLGSSSNQPQHF TRBJ1-5 - - TRBV5-6